The rows below give T cell receptor beta chains drawn from one sample of a study of OX40 agonist ivuxolimab in advanced cancers. Using immunoSEQ multiplex PCR, the repertoire was profiled, and TCRdb retains in-frame clones only, with some absent. The sample yields about 77,000 clones, roughly 92% seen once. The material was CD4+ or CD8+ T cells sorted from blood, obtained in a trial of the OX40 agonist ivuxolimab. The receptors were gathered from an adult with an advanced solid tumor such as melanoma, head and neck, liver or kidney cancer. Both conserved end residues are part of each CDR3. D genes are given only for firm matches. Size is omitted from some rows. Given values are once, few, many or a class for expanded clones.

>NA|TRBV18|NA|TRBJ2-5
CASSPGTSKETQYF
TGTGCCAGCTCACCAGGGACATCCAAAGAGACCCAGTACTTC
>NA|TRBV4-3|NA|TRBJ2-7
CASSQDHREGFEQYF
TGCGCCAGCAGCCAAGACCACAGGGAGGGTTTCGAGCAGTACTTC
>NA|TRBV6-5|NA|TRBJ1-6
CASSYVISYNSPLHF
TGTGCCAGCAGTTACGTGATCTCCTATAATTCACCCCTCCACTTT
>NA|TRBV5-6|NA|TRBJ1-4
CASSLNGGREKLFF
TGTGCCAGCAGCTTGAACGGGGGACGAGAAAAACTGTTTTTT
>NA|TRBV27|NA|TRBJ1-2
CASSPQGYGGYTF
TGTGCCAGCAGTCCTCAAGGGTATGGTGGCTACACCTTC
>NA|TRBV21-1|NA|TRBJ2-7
CASSKELRDLTYEQYF
TGTGCCAGCAGCAAAGAGTTGCGGGATCTCACCTACGAGCAGTACTTC
>TRBD1|TRBV5-1|few|TRBJ2-7
CASSGTGTGRDEQYF
TGCGCCAGCAGCGGCACCGGGACAGGGAGGGACGAGCAGTACTTC
>TRBD1|TRBV13|NA|TRBJ2-1
CASSRLPGTAYNEQFF
TGTGCCAGCAGCAGACTCCCCGGGACAGCCTACAATGAGCAGTTCTTC
>TRBD2|TRBV13|NA|TRBJ2-7
CASSALAGGYEQYF
TGTGCCAGCAGCGCTCTAGCGGGAGGCTACGAGCAGTACTTC
>TRBD1|TRBV28|NA|TRBJ1-1
CASSSITGASTMNTEAFF
TGTGCCAGCAGTTCTATAACAGGGGCCTCCACCATGAACACTGAAGCTTTCTTT
>NA|TRBV21-1|NA|TRBJ2-1
CASSTPDPRPDEQFF
TGTGCCAGCAGCACACCGGACCCCCGGCCAGATGAGCAGTTCTTC
>NA|TRBV5-1|NA|TRBJ2-3
CASSFEIGDTQYF
TGCGCCAGCAGCTTCGAAATAGGGGATACGCAGTATTTT
>TRBD2|TRBV7-2|NA|TRBJ2-2
CASRRGLAGVNTGELFF
TGTGCCAGCAGACGGGGACTAGCGGGAGTCAACACCGGGGAGCTGTTTTTT
>NA|TRBV7-9|NA|TRBJ1-5
CASSLAKQPQHF
TGTGCCAGCAGCTTAGCAAAACAGCCCCAGCATTTT
>TRBD2|TRBV19|NA|TRBJ2-2
CASSIHTGRTGELFF
TGTGCCAGTAGTATACATACCGGGAGGACCGGGGAGCTGTTTTTT
>NA|TRBV15|NA|TRBJ2-3
CATSRDQEGGTQYF
TGTGCCACCAGCAGAGATCAGGAAGGCGGTACGCAGTATTTT
>TRBD1|TRBV27|NA|TRBJ1-2
CASSRINRGPVAYTF
TGTGCCAGCAGTCGAATTAACAGGGGGCCAGTCGCCTACACCTTC
>NA|TRBV6-5|NA|TRBJ2-3
CASSSLLHFGADTQYF
TGTGCCAGCAGTTCCCTTCTTCACTTTGGGGCAGATACGCAGTATTTT
>NA|TRBV6-1|NA|TRBJ2-1
CASRAANLGEQFF
TGTGCCAGCAGGGCAGCCAACCTTGGTGAGCAGTTCTTC
>TRBD1|TRBV4-3|NA|TRBJ1-2
CASSQVYRGYGYTF
TGCGCCAGCAGCCAAGTTTACAGGGGCTATGGCTACACCTTC
>NA|TRBV28|NA|TRBJ2-2
CASSIAANTGELFF
TGTGCCAGCAGTATAGCAGCGAACACCGGGGAGCTGTTTTTT
>NA|TRBV5-1|NA|TRBJ2-3
CASSLPDADTQYF
TGCGCCAGCAGCTTGCCGGACGCAGATACGCAGTATTTT